This T cell receptor beta chain was recovered during a study of CD8 T cells in ankylosing spondylitis. Study results and caveats: Disease-associated clones were CD8+ and fairly uncommon in peripheral blood.

In TCRdb, the 5' RACE reads were re-called with MiXCR into one record per CDR3 protein. Among approximately 200,000 distinct CDR3 sequences listed, over 10% were seen once. The CDR3 length is 15 residues. Germline V lookup: CDR1 SGHRS, CDR2 YFSETQ. V was pared by 4 bases and J by 7 bases, with 20 bases between. This clonotype occurred a few times. Antigen: not known. This receptor was identified in a female donor with ankylosing spondylitis or in good health (not recorded which). The sequenced sample consisted of blood, either unsorted or a sorted T cell fraction (not recorded which). The rearrangement uses TRBV5-1 and TRBJ1-2; D not resolved. CDR3 coding DNA: TGCGCCAGCAGCGCAAAGATCAGCCTTGATGGTGGCTACACCTTC. As protein: CASSAKISLDGGYTF.